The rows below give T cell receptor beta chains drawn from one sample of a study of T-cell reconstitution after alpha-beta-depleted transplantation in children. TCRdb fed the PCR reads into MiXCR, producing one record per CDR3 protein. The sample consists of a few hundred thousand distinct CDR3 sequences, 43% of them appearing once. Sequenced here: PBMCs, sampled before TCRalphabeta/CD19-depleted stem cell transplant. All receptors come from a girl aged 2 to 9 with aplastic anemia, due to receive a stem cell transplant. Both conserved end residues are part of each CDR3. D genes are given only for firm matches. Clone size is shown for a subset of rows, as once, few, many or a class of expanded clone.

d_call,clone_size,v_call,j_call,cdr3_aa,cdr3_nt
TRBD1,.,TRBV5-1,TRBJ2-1,CASSLGDRYNEQFF,TGCGCCAGCAGCTTAGGGGACAGATACAATGAGCAGTTCTTC
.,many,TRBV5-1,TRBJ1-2,CASSLAPNYGYTF,TGCGCCAGCAGCTTGGCACCTAACTATGGCTACACCTTC
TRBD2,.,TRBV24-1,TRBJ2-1,CATSDLRGGRHNEQFF,TGTGCCACCAGTGATTTGAGGGGAGGGCGCCACAATGAGCAGTTCTTC
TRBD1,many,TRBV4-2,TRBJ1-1,CASSQSMTGGAEFISTEAFF,TGTGCCAGCAGCCAATCGATGACAGGGGGCGCGGAGTTTATATCCACTGAAGCTTTCTTT
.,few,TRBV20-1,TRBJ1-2,CSASVGERGYTF,TGCAGTGCTAGTGTGGGGGAACGTGGCTACACCTTC
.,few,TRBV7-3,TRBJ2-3,CASSLRGPAGIDTQYF,TGTGCCAGCAGCTTAAGAGGGCCAGCGGGCATAGATACGCAGTATTTT
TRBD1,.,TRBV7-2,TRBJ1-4,CASSSRQGARREKLFF,TGTGCCAGCAGCTCCAGACAGGGGGCAAGGAGAGAAAAACTGTTTTTT
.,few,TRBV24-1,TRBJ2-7,CATSDPGAYEQYF,TGTGCCACCAGTGACCCAGGGGCCTACGAGCAGTACTTC
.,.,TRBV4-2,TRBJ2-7,CASSQDQGISYEQYF,TGTGCCAGCAGCCAAGATCAGGGGATCTCCTACGAGCAGTACTTC
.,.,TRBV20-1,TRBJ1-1,CSAKSMNTEAFF,TGCAGTGCTAAATCTATGAACACTGAAGCTTTCTTT
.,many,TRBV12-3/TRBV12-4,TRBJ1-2,CASSQGLTNYGYTF,TGTGCCAGCAGTCAGGGGCTAACTAACTATGGCTACACCTTC
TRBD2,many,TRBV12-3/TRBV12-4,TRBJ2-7,CASSLLAGREQYF,TGTGCCAGCAGTTTACTAGCGGGACGCGAGCAGTACTTC
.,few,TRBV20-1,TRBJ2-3,CSARRSGEADTQYF,TGCAGTGCTAGGCGGTCGGGAGAAGCCGATACGCAGTATTTT
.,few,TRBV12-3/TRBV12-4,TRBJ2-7,CASSSGDYEQYF,TGTGCCAGCAGTTCGGGGGACTACGAGCAGTACTTC
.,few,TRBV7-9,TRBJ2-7,CASSPSPGNSYEQYF,TGTGCCAGCAGCCCAAGCCCCGGGAACTCCTACGAGCAGTACTTC
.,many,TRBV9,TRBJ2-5,CASSVEIRGLKETQYF,TGTGCCAGCAGCGTAGAAATTAGAGGGTTGAAAGAGACCCAGTACTTC
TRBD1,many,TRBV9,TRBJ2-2,CASSPLRVGGFFTGELFF,TGTGCCAGCAGCCCACTTAGGGTAGGGGGCTTTTTTACCGGGGAGCTGTTTTTT
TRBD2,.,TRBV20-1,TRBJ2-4,CRALRRASGSIWDKNIQYF,TGCAGGGCTCTAAGACGGGCTAGCGGGAGTATTTGGGACAAAAACATTCAGTACTTC
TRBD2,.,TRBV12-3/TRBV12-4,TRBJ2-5,CASSLVLAETQYF,TGTGCCAGCAGTTTAGTACTAGCGGAGACCCAGTACTTC
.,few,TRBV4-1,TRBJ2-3,CASSQVWGRDTQYF,TGCGCCAGCAGCCAAGTTTGGGGGAGGGATACGCAGTATTTT
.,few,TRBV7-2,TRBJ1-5,CASSLSGANQPQHF,TGTGCCAGCAGCTTATCAGGGGCCAATCAGCCCCAGCATTTT
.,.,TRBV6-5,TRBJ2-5,CASSYSFQSETQYF,TGTGCCAGCAGTTACTCGTTCCAGTCGGAGACCCAGTACTTC
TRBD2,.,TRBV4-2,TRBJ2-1,CASGLLAGDLYEQFF,TGTGCCAGCGGGCTCCTAGCGGGGGATTTGTATGAGCAGTTCTTC
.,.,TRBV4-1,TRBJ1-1,CASSGHPSLNTEAFF,TGCGCCAGCAGCGGACACCCGAGCTTGAACACTGAAGCTTTCTTT
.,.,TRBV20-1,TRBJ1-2,CSAIPQGSLSNGYTF,TGCAGTGCTATCCCACAGGGTTCTCTTAGCAATGGCTACACCTTC
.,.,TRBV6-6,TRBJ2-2,CASSYRDLGELFF,TGTGCCAGCAGTTATCGGGACCTCGGGGAGCTGTTTTTT
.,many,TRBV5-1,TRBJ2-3,CASMGGPSTDTQYF,TGCGCCAGCATGGGCGGGCCTAGCACAGATACGCAGTATTTT
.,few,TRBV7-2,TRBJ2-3,CASSLDGAGTDTQYF,TGTGCCAGCAGCCTCGACGGGGCGGGCACAGATACGCAGTATTTT
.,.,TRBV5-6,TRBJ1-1,CASSSVTGLNTEAFF,TGTGCCAGCAGCTCGGTGACAGGCTTGAACACTGAAGCTTTCTTT
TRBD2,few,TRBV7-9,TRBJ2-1,CASSPQTSGRGEQFF,TGTGCCAGCAGCCCCCAGACTAGCGGGAGAGGTGAGCAGTTCTTC
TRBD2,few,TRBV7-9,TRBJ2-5,CASSLGAAGGNQETQYF,TGTGCCAGCAGCTTAGGAGCCGCGGGAGGTAACCAAGAGACCCAGTACTTC
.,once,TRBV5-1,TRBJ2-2,CASSPGALPGELFF,TGCGCCAGCAGCCCGGGGGCCCTACCCGGGGAGCTGTTTTTT
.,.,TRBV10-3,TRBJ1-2,CAISESGPADNGYTF,TGTGCCATCAGTGAGTCGGGCCCGGCGGACAATGGCTACACCTTC
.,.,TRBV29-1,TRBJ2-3,CSAGFVTDTQYF,TGCAGCGCGGGCTTTGTCACAGATACGCAGTATTTT
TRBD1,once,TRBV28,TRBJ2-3,CASSFGARGYTDTQYF,TGTGCCAGCAGTTTCGGCGCCAGGGGGTACACAGATACGCAGTATTTT
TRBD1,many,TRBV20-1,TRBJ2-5,CSAIQGETQYF,TGCAGTGCAATACAGGGGGAGACCCAGTACTTC
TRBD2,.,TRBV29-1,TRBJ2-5,CSVEAAGDYLETQYF,TGCAGCGTTGAGGCAGCCGGGGACTACTTAGAGACCCAGTACTTC
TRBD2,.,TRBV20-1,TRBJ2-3,CSADSGGTDTQYF,TGCAGTGCCGACAGCGGGGGTACAGATACGCAGTATTTT
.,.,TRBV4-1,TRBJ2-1,CASSQEGDSYNEQFF,TGCGCCAGCAGCCAAGAAGGGGACTCCTACAATGAGCAGTTCTTC
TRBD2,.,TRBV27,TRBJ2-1,CASSGGASGSDEQFF,TGTGCCAGCAGTGGGGGGGCTAGCGGGAGTGATGAGCAGTTCTTC